These 30 T cell receptor beta chains came from one sample sequenced in a study of T cells in Graves' hyperthyroidism and ophthalmopathy. The investigators amplified TCR beta CDR3 regions from RNA transcripts. RT-PCR in the first round (using the HTBI primer set) targeted the TCR CDR3. TCRdb processed the multiplex PCR reads anew with MiXCR; each CDR3 protein has one entry. Among around 700,000 distinct CDR3 sequences listed, around 20% were seen once. The specimen sequenced was blood. The source is a woman in her forties or fifties with Graves' hyperthyroidism that later progressed to Graves' ophthalmopathy.

V gene TRBV6-2 or TRBV6-3 combines with J gene TRBJ2-5, with D unresolved. The CDR3 is made up of 12 amino acids. Germline V lookup: CDR1 MNHEY, CDR2 SVGEGT. Trimming shortened V by 2 bases and J by 5 bases, and 6 bases separated the two germline ends. The CDR3, as DNA: TGTGCCAGCAGTTACCCGTTGGAGACCCAGTACTTC. Amino acid sequence: CASSYPLETQYF.

In its sample, this clonotype was seen many times. V gene TRBV3-1 combines with J gene TRBJ2-7; the D gene is possibly TRBD2 (5 bases). Germline-derived CDR1 and CDR2 are LGHDT and YNNKEL (reference sequence). Trimming stripped 3 bases from V and 5 bases from J, with 20 bases between. This CDR3 region has 16 residues. CDR3 loop: CASSHLPAGKRDEQYF. The CDR3 DNA follows: TGTGCCAGCAGCCACCTACCCGCCGGGAAGAGGGACGAGCAGTACTTC.

In its sample, this clonotype was seen many times. The chain employs TRBV20-1 and TRBJ1-5; 8 bases are shared with TRBD1. The germline V gene has CDR1 DFQATT and CDR2 SNEGSKA (reference sequence). CDR3 length equals 13 residues. Trimming at V came to 3 bases and at J to 5 bases, leaving 3 bases not matched to a gene. CDR3 nucleotide sequence: TGCAGTGCTAGCGACAGGGGTTATCAGCCCCAGCATTTT. Protein product: CSASDRGYQPQHF.

The table lists this clonotype with a few counts. V is TRBV7-9 and J is TRBJ1-2; D possibly corresponds to TRBD1 (5 bases). This CDR3 contains 17 residues. Trimming removed 1 base at V and 4 bases at J, with 19 bases between. Germline lookup yields CDR1 SEHNR and CDR2 FQNEAQ (reference sequence). The CDR3: CASSLEMGEGIIYGYTF. The CDR3 nucleotides read TGTGCCAGCAGCTTAGAGATGGGGGAGGGGATCATCTATGGCTACACCTTC.

This clonotype turned up a few times. The chain carries TRBV19 and TRBJ2-1; 12 bases map to TRBD2. Trimming took 3 bases from V and 1 from J; bases not matched to a gene: 7. CDR1 LNHDA and CDR2 SQIVND come from the germline V gene (reference sequence). The CDR3 runs to 18 residues. CDR3 DNA sequence: TGTGCCAGTAGTATTTTAAGACTAGCGGGGGAATCCTACAATGAGCAGTTCTTC. Translated: CASSILRLAGESYNEQFF.

This clonotype was observed many times. This rearrangement joins TRBV29-1 to TRBJ2-1; 9 bases line up with TRBD2. This CDR3 is built from 17 residues. V lost 0 bases and J lost 6; bases outside the gene matches: 12. Germline V lookup: CDR1 SQVTM, CDR2 ANQGSEA. This CDR3 is CSVEDVLGGGAFNEQFF. CDR3 bases: TGCAGCGTTGAAGATGTGTTGGGCGGGGGGGCCTTCAATGAGCAGTTCTTC.

The rearrangement links TRBV27 to TRBJ2-7, with 7 nucleotides matching TRBD1. Germline V gene sequence: CDR1 MNHEY, CDR2 SMNVEV (reference sequence). The CDR3 runs to 14 residues. Trimming removed 5 bases from V and 7 bases from J; junction bases left unmatched: 11. DNA of the CDR3: TGTGCCAGCAGTGCCTTTACAGGGGCGCGGGAGCAGTACTTC. Translating gives CASSAFTGAREQYF.

This clonotype has at least ten counts. This rearrangement joins TRBV12-5 to TRBJ1-5; D unclear. Trimming took 6 bases from V and 2 from J, leaving 8 bases between them. CDR3 length: 13 amino acids. CDR1 is LGHNT, CDR2 FRNRAP, per germline. The CDR3 region is CASGVRGNQPQHF. Written as DNA, the CDR3 is TGTGCTAGTGGGGTAAGGGGCAATCAGCCCCAGCATTTT.

The genes are TRBV20-1 and TRBJ2-4; 10 nucleotides align to TRBD1. The CDR3 has 13 residues. V shed 7 bases, J shed 3 bases, and the junction held 3 bases outside the gene matches. Germline-derived CDR1 and CDR2 are DFQATT and SNEGSKA (reference sequence). CDR3 bases: TGCAGTGTTCGGACAGGGGGCAAAAACATTCAGTACTTC. Translated, it gives CSVRTGGKNIQYF.

The CDR3 DNA is TGTGCCAGCAGCTTAAGGAGCGGGGGGGCCTACAATGAGCAGTTCTTC. It encodes CASSLRSGGAYNEQFF. The rearrangement links TRBV7-2 to TRBJ2-1; 10 positions agree with TRBD2. V was pared by 2 bases and J by 2 bases, with 3 bases of the junction left unmatched. This CDR3 has 16 residues. CDR1 is SGHTA and CDR2 is FQGNSA in the germline V gene. The full variable domain, its missing parts supplied by reference TRBV7-2 and TRBJ2-1, is GAGVSQSPSNKVTEKGKDVELRCDPISGHTALYWYRQSLGQGLEFLIYFQGNSAPDKSGLPSDRFSAERTGGSVSTLTIQRTQQEDSAVYLCASSLRSGGAYNEQFFGPGTRLTVL.

In this sample, this clonotype turned up a few times. J is TRBJ1-1 and V is TRBV7-9; no reliable D call. Between the trimmed V and J ends, which lost 8 bases and 6 bases, there was a span of 10 bases. The CDR3 runs to 11 residues. CDR1 SEHNR and CDR2 FQNEAQ come from the germline V gene (reference sequence). CDR3 protein: CASQTTAEAFF. The CDR3 nucleotides read TGTGCCAGCCAGACAACCGCTGAAGCTTTCTTT.

This chain links TRBV4-1 with TRBJ2-2, with TRBD1 as a possible D gene (6 bases). CDR3 length: 17 residues. Deletions cut 2 bases from V and 3 bases from J, with 16 bases between. In germline, CDR1 is MGHRA, CDR2 YSYEKL. The CDR3: CASSQLNQDSDTGELFF. The CDR3 nucleotides read TGCGCCAGCAGCCAATTAAACCAGGACAGCGACACCGGGGAGCTGTTTTTT.

CDR3 region: CASSSWEVQETQYF. In DNA form, the CDR3 reads TGTGCCAGCAGTTCCTGGGAGGTTCAAGAGACCCAGTACTTC. The chain has TRBV12-3 or TRBV12-4 and TRBJ2-5, with D tentatively TRBD2 (6 bases). There are 14 residues in the CDR3. V was pared by 4 bases and J by 2 bases, with 11 bases between.

This clonotype occurred a few times. The rearrangement links TRBV19 to TRBJ2-3; TRBD2 is a possible D gene (7 bases). This CDR3 spans 16 amino acids. CDR1 is LNHDA and CDR2 is SQIVND in the germline V gene (reference sequence). The V end lost 7 bases, the J end lost 2 bases, and 19 bases lay between the germline ends. CDR3 bases: TGTGCCAGTACCGTGTCGGGGGGCCATTTCACAGATACGCAGTATTTT. Amino acids: CASTVSGGHFTDTQYF.

The chain couples TRBV6-1 to TRBJ2-1, with D hard to call. CDR3 length: 13 residues. The V gene lost 2 bases and the J gene lost 6 bases, with 8 bases spanning the gap. CDR1 is MNHNS, CDR2 SASEGT, per germline. CDR3 amino acids: CASSEIWGNEQFF. Here the CDR3 DNA reads TGTGCCAGCAGTGAAATATGGGGCAATGAGCAGTTCTTC.

The rearrangement uses TRBV20-1 and TRBJ2-7; unclear D gene. There are 15 residues in the CDR3. Germline CDR1 is DFQATT and CDR2 is SNEGSKA (reference sequence). Trimming left V 0 bases short and J 9 bases short, with 21 bases between. In DNA, the CDR3 is TGCAGTGCTAGAGATGCGGCCCGGGCAATAACGGGGCAGTACTTC. This gives the protein CSARDAARAITGQYF.

This clonotype appeared a few times. The J gene is TRBJ1-4, the V gene TRBV27; 9 nucleotides match TRBD1. CDR1 and CDR2 from the germline V gene are MNHEY and SMNVEV (reference sequence). The V segment lost 6 bases and the J segment 3 bases; nucleotides outside the gene matches: 5. This CDR3 spans 15 amino acids. CDR3 DNA: TGTGCCAGCAGGATAACAGGGGGCTCTAATGAAAAACTGTTTTTT. It translates to CASRITGGSNEKLFF.

V gene TRBV3-1 combines with J gene TRBJ2-2; D ambiguous. CDR1 and CDR2 from the germline V gene are LGHDT and YNNKEL (reference sequence). The CDR3 totals 16 residues. V was trimmed by 4 bases and J by 2 bases, leaving 14 bases between them. The CDR3 nucleotides read TGTGCCAGCAGCCCCCGCAAGGGCCCCAACACCGGGGAGCTGTTTTTT. Translation: CASSPRKGPNTGELFF.

This clonotype appeared many times. This chain joins TRBV10-2 and TRBJ1-2; D ambiguous. V was clipped by 2 bases and J by 0 bases, with 10 bases between them. The CDR3 is 15 amino acids. Germline CDR1 and CDR2: WSHSY and SAAADI. The CDR3 region is CASSETHSANYGYTF. In nucleotides, the CDR3 is TGCGCCAGCAGTGAGACCCATTCAGCTAACTATGGCTACACCTTC.

CDR3 in DNA: TGTGCCAGCGCCATACAGGTTACGATTCAGCCCCAGCATTTT. Protein: CASAIQVTIQPQHF. This chain joins TRBV6-1 and TRBJ1-5, with D possibly being TRBD1 (5 bases). Trimming removed 8 bases from V and 6 bases from J, with 17 bases in between. CDR1 and CDR2 from the germline V gene are MNHNS and SASEGT. The CDR3 length is 14 residues.

This clonotype appeared many times. The chain recombines TRBV24-1 with TRBJ2-5, with a possible D match to TRBD2 (6 bases). The CDR3 consists of 12 residues. Germline V gives CDR1 KGHDR, CDR2 SFDVKD. Trimming shortened V by 2 bases and J by 7 bases, and 7 bases separated the two germline ends. CDR3 protein: CATSDSEGTQYF. The CDR3 nucleotides read TGTGCCACCAGTGATTCGGAGGGGACCCAGTACTTC.

This clonotype was found once. V is TRBV4-1 and J is TRBJ2-2; tentatively, D is TRBD2 (5 bases). The germline V gene has CDR1 MGHRA and CDR2 YSYEKL. V dropped 0 bases and J dropped 3 bases, with 17 bases sitting between them. The CDR3 is made up of 18 amino acids. This CDR3 is CASSQDGPRAMDTGELFF. The CDR3 DNA sequence: TGCGCCAGCAGCCAAGACGGGCCGCGGGCTATGGACACCGGGGAGCTGTTTTTT.

This rearrangement joins TRBV20-1 to TRBJ1-1; no clear D gene. CDR3 size: 15 residues. V lost 0 bases and J lost 5, with 16 bases in between. The germline V gene encodes CDR1 DFQATT and CDR2 SNEGSKA (reference sequence). CDR3 protein: CSARDLPGLWTEAFF. In DNA, the CDR3 is TGCAGTGCTAGAGATCTTCCGGGTCTATGGACTGAAGCTTTCTTT.

To note about this clonotype: A junction end diverges from the germline sequence, so it may reflect a read error. The V gene is TRBV3-1, the J gene TRBJ2-5, with D hard to call. CDR1 and CDR2 (germline): LGHDT, YNNKEL (reference sequence). This CDR3 contains 12 residues. DNA for the CDR3: TGTGCCAGCAGCCAAGTCTTAGAGGCCCAGTACTTC. Translation gives CASSQVLEAQYF.

The chain employs TRBV19 and TRBJ2-1; either TRBD1 or TRBD2 may supply D (5 bases each). Germline values: CDR1 LNHDA, CDR2 SQIVND (reference sequence). With 4 bases removed from V and 1 base from J, the gap between germline ends came to 14 bases. The CDR3 covers 16 residues. This CDR3 is CASSTPGRSSYNEQFF. The DNA for the CDR3 is TGTGCCAGTAGTACGCCGGGACGGTCTTCCTACAATGAGCAGTTCTTC.

The sample holds many counts of this clonotype. The chain employs TRBV27 and TRBJ1-5; TRBD1 agrees at 7 bases. This CDR3 is built from 14 residues. Germline V gives CDR1 MNHEY, CDR2 SMNVEV (reference sequence). V trimming: 5 bases; J trimming: 7 bases; junction bases outside the gene matches: 8. The CDR3 reads CASSPTGVGQPQHF. DNA for the CDR3: TGTGCCAGCAGTCCAACAGGGGTGGGGCAGCCCCAGCATTTT.

This clonotype was counted between two and nine times. This chain links TRBV20-1 with TRBJ2-3; possibly TRBD1 for D (7 bases). V shed 7 bases and J shed 4 bases, with 18 bases lying between them. The CDR3 loop spans 14 amino acids. Looked up from germline, CDR1 is DFQATT and CDR2 is SNEGSKA (reference sequence). The CDR3 sequence: CSVQGDSRADTQYF. CDR3 nucleotides: TGCAGTGTTCAGGGGGACTCAAGAGCAGATACGCAGTATTTT.

This clonotype was seen just once. The chain joins TRBV13 to TRBJ2-3; perhaps TRBD2 as D (6 bases). Looked up from germline, CDR1 is PRHDT and CDR2 is FYEKMQ (reference sequence). The CDR3 contains 14 residues. V was shortened by 5 bases and J by 3 bases, with 12 bases between the two germline ends. CDR3 protein: CASSPAEGTDTQYF. DNA of the CDR3: TGTGCCAGCAGCCCTGCGGAGGGGACAGATACGCAGTATTTT.

V is TRBV7-9 and J is TRBJ1-2, with 7 nucleotides matching TRBD1. After removal of 5 bases from V and 4 bases from J, the junction contained 19 bases not matched to a gene. The germline V gene has CDR1 SEHNR and CDR2 FQNEAQ (reference sequence). CDR3 length equals 18 residues. The CDR3: CASSQHLVLGTVLYGYTF. The CDR3, as DNA: TGTGCCAGCAGCCAACACCTTGTGCTCGGGACAGTACTCTATGGCTACACCTTC.

In its sample, this clonotype was seen many times. The CDR3 nucleotides read TGTGCCAGCAGCCAAGGCAGAGTGCAGGGGTATTCACCCCTCCACTTT. Protein: CASSQGRVQGYSPLHF. V gene TRBV3-1 combines with J gene TRBJ1-6, with D tentatively TRBD1 (6 bases). The CDR3 loop spans 16 amino acids. From germline, CDR1 is LGHDT and CDR2 YNNKEL (reference sequence). Trimming left V 1 base short and J 8 bases short, with 15 bases between.